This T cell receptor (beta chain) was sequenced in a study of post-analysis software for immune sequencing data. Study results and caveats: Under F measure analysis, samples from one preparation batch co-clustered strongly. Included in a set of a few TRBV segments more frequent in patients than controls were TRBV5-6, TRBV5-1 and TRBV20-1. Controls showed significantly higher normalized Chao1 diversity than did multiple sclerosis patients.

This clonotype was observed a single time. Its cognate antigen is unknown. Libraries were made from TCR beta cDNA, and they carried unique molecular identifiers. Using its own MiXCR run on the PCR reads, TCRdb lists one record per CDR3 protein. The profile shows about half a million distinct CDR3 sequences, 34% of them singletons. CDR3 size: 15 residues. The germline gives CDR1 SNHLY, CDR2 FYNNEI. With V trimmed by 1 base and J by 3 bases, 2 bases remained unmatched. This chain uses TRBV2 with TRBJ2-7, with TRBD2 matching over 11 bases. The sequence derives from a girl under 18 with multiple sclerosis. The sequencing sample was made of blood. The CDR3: CASSEVAGGHYEQYF. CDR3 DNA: TGTGCCAGCAGTGAAGTAGCGGGGGGGCACTACGAGCAGTACTTC. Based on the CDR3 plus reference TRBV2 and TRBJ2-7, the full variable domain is EPEVTQTPSHQVTQMGQEVILRCVPISNHLYFYWYRQILGQKVEFLVSFYNNEISEKSEIFDDQFSVERPDGSNFTLKIRSTKLEDSAMYFCASSEVAGGHYEQYFGPGTRLTVT.